A selection of T cell receptor beta chains follows, all from one sample in a study of blood T cell repertoires in COVID-19. Profiled with immunoSEQ multiplex PCR; TCRdb holds only in-frame clones, not every one. Of about 24,000 clones listed, roughly 87% are singletons. The sample comprised peripheral blood. Source of these receptors: a man between 65 and 80 years old with acute or convalescent COVID-19. CDR3s include the opening cysteine and the closing phenylalanine or tryptophan. Each record gives: clone size, V gene, J gene, CDR3 protein. Not every row has a clone size; where given, it reads once, few, many or a size class.

clone_size: .; v_call: TRBV3-1/TRBV3-2; j_call: TRBJ1-2; cdr3_aa: CASSPSTGNNYGYTF
clone_size: .; v_call: TRBV6-5; j_call: TRBJ2-3; cdr3_aa: CASSYRTGTNLDTQYF
clone_size: few; v_call: TRBV5-1; j_call: TRBJ2-7; cdr3_aa: CASSGDRGYEQYF
clone_size: .; v_call: TRBV2; j_call: TRBJ2-3; cdr3_aa: CASSELAGGTDTQYF
clone_size: .; v_call: TRBV3-1/TRBV3-2; j_call: TRBJ2-1; cdr3_aa: CASSRQNNEQFF
clone_size: .; v_call: TRBV28; j_call: TRBJ1-1; cdr3_aa: CASSLIQGAEAFF
clone_size: .; v_call: TRBV25-1; j_call: TRBJ2-1; cdr3_aa: CASRIPGQGVHEQFF
clone_size: .; v_call: TRBV3-1/TRBV3-2; j_call: TRBJ2-4; cdr3_aa: CASSQDLAENIQYF
clone_size: .; v_call: TRBV11-3; j_call: TRBJ2-1; cdr3_aa: CASSLDASSYNEQFF
clone_size: .; v_call: TRBV28; j_call: TRBJ2-7; cdr3_aa: CASSSSPAGSYEQYF
clone_size: .; v_call: TRBV5-4; j_call: TRBJ1-2; cdr3_aa: CASSLEQGANYGYTF
clone_size: .; v_call: TRBV5-1; j_call: TRBJ1-4; cdr3_aa: CASSQGASTNEKLFF
clone_size: .; v_call: TRBV29-1; j_call: TRBJ1-3; cdr3_aa: CSVDRGGNTIYF